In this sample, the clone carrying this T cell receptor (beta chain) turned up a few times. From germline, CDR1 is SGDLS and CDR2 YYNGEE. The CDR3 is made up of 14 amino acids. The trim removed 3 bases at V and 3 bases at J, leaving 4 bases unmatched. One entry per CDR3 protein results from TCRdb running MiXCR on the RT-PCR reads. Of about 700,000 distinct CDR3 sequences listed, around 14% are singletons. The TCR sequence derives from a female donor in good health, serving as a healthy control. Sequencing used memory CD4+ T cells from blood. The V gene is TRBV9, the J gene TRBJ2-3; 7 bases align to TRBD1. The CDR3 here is CASSARGLTDTQYF. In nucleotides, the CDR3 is TGTGCCAGCAGCGCTAGGGGGCTAACAGATACGCAGTATTTT.